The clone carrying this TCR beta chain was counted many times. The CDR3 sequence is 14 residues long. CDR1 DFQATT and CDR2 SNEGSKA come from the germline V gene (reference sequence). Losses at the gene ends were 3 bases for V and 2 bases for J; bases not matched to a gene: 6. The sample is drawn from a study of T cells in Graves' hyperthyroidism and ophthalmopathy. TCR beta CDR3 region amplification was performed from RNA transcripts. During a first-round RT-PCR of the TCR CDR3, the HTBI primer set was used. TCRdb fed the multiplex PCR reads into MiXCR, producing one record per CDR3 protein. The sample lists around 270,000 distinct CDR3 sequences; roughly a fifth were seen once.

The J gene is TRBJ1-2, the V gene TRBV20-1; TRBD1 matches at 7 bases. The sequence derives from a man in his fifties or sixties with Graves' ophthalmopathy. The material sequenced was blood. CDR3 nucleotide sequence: TGCAGTGCTAGCGAGGGGGCAGGGAACTATGGCTACACCTTC. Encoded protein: CSASEGAGNYGYTF.